These 14 T cell receptor beta chains originate from one sample sequenced in a study of early T cells in non-severe SARS-CoV-2 infection. TCRdb reprocessed the 5' RACE reads with MiXCR, giving one entry per CDR3 protein. This table has around 50,000 distinct CDR3 sequences, roughly 12% appearing once. Material for sequencing was whole blood. The source is an adult who was a healthcare worker with PCR-confirmed SARS-CoV-2 infection or an uninfected control (not recorded which).

A remark on this clonotype: This may come from a read error, since a much larger clone is one base off. The rearrangement links TRBV10-3 to TRBJ2-7, with a tentative D call TRBD1 (5 bases). Germline CDR1 and CDR2: ENHRY and SYGVKD. There are 12 residues in the CDR3. The DNA of the CDR3 is TGTGTCTCCGCGGACACTGACTACGAGCAGTACTTC. Translating it yields CVSADTDYEQYF.

This clonotype was seen many times. The J gene is TRBJ2-7, the V gene TRBV13; D not resolved. This CDR3 contains 12 residues. CDR1 is PRHDT and CDR2 is FYEKMQ in the germline V gene (reference sequence). Trimming took off 0 bases at V and 5 bases at J, with 5 bases between the two ends. CDR3 in DNA: TGTGCCAGCAGCTTAGGGCTCAACGAGCAGTACTTC. Translated, it gives CASSLGLNEQYF. Variable domain in full (rest from reference TRBV13 and TRBJ2-7): AAGVIQSPRHLIKEKRETATLKCYPIPRHDTVYWYQQGPGQDPQFLISFYEKMQSDKGSIPDRFSAQQFSDYHSELNMSSLELGDSALYFCASSLGLNEQYFGPGTRLTVT.

The chain combines TRBV6-5 with TRBJ1-5; no reliable D call. V was shortened by 2 bases and J by 7 bases, with 9 bases between the two germline ends. The germline CDR1 and CDR2 sequences are MNHEY and SVGAGI. The CDR3 is made up of 13 amino acids. In DNA, the CDR3 is TGTGCCAGCAGTTACAGGGTTTTCCAGCCCCAGCATTTT. This translates into CASSYRVFQPQHF.

The chain uses TRBV29-1 and TRBJ2-5; D ambiguous. V lost 4 bases and J 4 bases, leaving 4 bases between the germline ends. The CDR3 has 10 residues. Germline CDR1 and CDR2: SQVTM and ANQGSEA. CDR3 nucleotide sequence: TGCAGCGTTGTTGTAGAGACCCAGTACTTC. It yields the protein CSVVVETQYF.

This clonotype was picked up a small number of times. This sequence joins TRBV10-3 and TRBJ2-2, with 10 bases aligning to TRBD1. J lost 7 bases, V lost 11 bases, and 10 bases had no gene match. The CDR3 is 14 amino acids. CDR1 ENHRY and CDR2 SYGVKD come from the germline V gene. Here the CDR3 reads CAFGDRGLGGELFF. In DNA, the CDR3 is TGTGCCTTTGGGGACAGGGGATTAGGCGGGGAGCTGTTTTTT.

This clonotype has a count of ten or more. The V call is TRBV2, the J call TRBJ2-3; D is perhaps TRBD1 (5 bases). V was shortened by 4 bases and J by 1 base, with 12 bases between the two germline ends. Germline V gene data show CDR1 as SNHLY and CDR2 as FYNNEI. The CDR3 extends over 15 amino acids. The CDR3 protein is CASSGRQGRTDTQYF. DNA for the CDR3: TGTGCCAGCAGTGGCCGCCAGGGCCGCACAGATACGCAGTATTTT. Filled out from reference TRBV2 and TRBJ2-3, the complete variable domain reads EPEVTQTPSHQVTQMGQEVILRCVPISNHLYFYWYRQILGQKVEFLVSFYNNEISEKSEIFDDQFSVERPDGSNFTLKIRSTKLEDSAMYFCASSGRQGRTDTQYFGPGTRLTVL.

Only a few counts were recorded for this clonotype. The V and J genes are TRBV5-5 and TRBJ2-5; no clear D. The germline CDR1 and CDR2 sequences are SGHKS and YYEKEE (reference sequence). V was pared by 4 bases and J by 5 bases, with 21 bases between. This CDR3 comprises 16 residues. Here the CDR3 reads CASSPLPQPTGETQYF. As DNA, the CDR3 is TGTGCCAGCAGCCCCCTCCCGCAGCCCACCGGTGAGACCCAGTACTTC. The full variable domain, its missing parts supplied by reference TRBV5-5 and TRBJ2-5, is DAGVTQSPTHLIKTRGQQVTLRCSPISGHKSVSWYQQVLGQGPQFIFQYYEKEERGRGNFPDRFSARQFPNYSSELNVNALLLGDSALYLCASSPLPQPTGETQYFGPGTRLLVL.

In this sample, this clonotype turned up a few times. V usage is TRBV18 and J usage is TRBJ1-1; D uncertain. CDR1 is KGHSH, CDR2 LQKENI, per germline. The V end lost 5 bases, the J end lost 1 base, and 11 bases lay between the germline ends. The CDR3 spans 14 residues. The CDR3 region is CASSSSRENTEAFF. In DNA form, the CDR3 reads TGTGCCAGCTCATCATCCCGGGAGAACACTGAAGCTTTCTTT.

The chain employs TRBV7-9 and TRBJ2-2; D could derive from TRBD1 or TRBD2 (5 bases each). With 0 bases removed from V and 4 bases from J, the gap between germline ends came to 15 bases. The CDR3 spans 17 residues. The germline CDR1 and CDR2 sequences are SEHNR and FQNEAQ (reference sequence). The CDR3 loop is CASSLALAGSITGELFF. CDR3 DNA: TGTGCCAGCAGCTTAGCGCTGGCAGGGAGTATCACCGGGGAGCTGTTTTTT.

This clonotype was observed at least ten times. This chain uses TRBV7-9 with TRBJ2-1, with TRBD1 identical over 10 bases. Looked up from germline, CDR1 is SEHNR and CDR2 is FQNEAQ (reference sequence). V was pared by 3 bases and J by 7 bases, with 6 bases of the junction left unmatched. The length of the CDR3 is 15 residues. The CDR3 DNA reads as TGTGCCAGCAGCTTGGGACAGGGGACTGGTAATGAGCAGTTCTTC. Protein sequence: CASSLGQGTGNEQFF.

DNA for the CDR3: TGTGCCAGCGGTTATGGGGCCAAAAACATTCAGTACTTC. This gives the protein CASGYGAKNIQYF. The J gene is TRBJ2-4, the V gene TRBV7-2; no definite D call. Germline V CDR1 and CDR2: SGHTA, FQGNSA. Trimming left V 8 bases short and J 1 base short, with 9 bases between. CDR3 length: 13 residues.

The chain recombines TRBV5-4 with TRBJ2-7; D possibly corresponds to TRBD2 (5 bases). V shed 4 bases and J shed 5 bases, with 16 bases lying between them. The CDR3 has 14 residues. Germline CDR1 SGHNT, CDR2 YYREEE (reference sequence). CDR3 bases: TGTGCCAGCAGCCCCCCCCTAGCTCCGCACGAGCAGTACTTC. Its protein is CASSPPLAPHEQYF.

This clonotype occurred a few times. The chain combines TRBV5-6 with TRBJ2-5, with a weak D call TRBD2 (6 bases). Germline assignment: CDR1 SGHDT and CDR2 YYEEEE. CDR3 length: 12 amino acids. Trimming stripped 7 bases from V and 4 bases from J, with 11 bases between. The CDR3 nucleotides read TGTGCCAGCGATGGGGGAGGAGAGACCCAGTACTTC. Amino acids: CASDGGGETQYF.

This clonotype appeared many times. This rearrangement joins TRBV20-1 to TRBJ2-7; TRBD2 aligns across 12 bases. The germline V gene has CDR1 DFQATT and CDR2 SNEGSKA (reference sequence). With 4 bases clipped from V and 2 bases from J, the junction kept 6 bases outside the gene matches. The CDR3 totals 15 residues. Here the CDR3 DNA reads TGCAGTGCTACCCAGCTAGCGGGAGGGCCCTACGAGCAGTACTTC. Amino acid sequence: CSATQLAGGPYEQYF.